The present T cell receptor (beta chain) was sequenced within a study of T cells in Graves' hyperthyroidism and ophthalmopathy. Study-wide results and caveats: Blood also held most thyroid clonotypes expanded beyond 0.001.

This clonotype was picked up many times. Its target is not known. It was RNA transcripts that yielded the amplified TCR beta CDR3 regions. Researchers ran a first-round RT-PCR on the TCR CDR3 using the HTBI primer set. TCRdb called the multiplex PCR reads again in MiXCR, with one record for every CDR3 protein. This sample has hundreds of thousands of distinct CDR3 sequences, with approximately 14% found just once. V was shortened by 4 bases and J by 5 bases, with 23 bases between the two germline ends. The CDR3 sequence is 16 residues long. Germline CDR1 and CDR2: DFQATT and SNEGSKA (reference sequence).

Sequencing used blood. This chain connects TRBV20-1 to TRBJ2-5; D is unresolved. This TCR derives from a woman aged 18-29 years with Graves' hyperthyroidism. In nucleotides, the CDR3 is TGCAGTGCTACGACTTTGGCAGAACCGATTTCGGAGACCCAGTACTTC. Protein sequence: CSATTLAEPISETQYF.